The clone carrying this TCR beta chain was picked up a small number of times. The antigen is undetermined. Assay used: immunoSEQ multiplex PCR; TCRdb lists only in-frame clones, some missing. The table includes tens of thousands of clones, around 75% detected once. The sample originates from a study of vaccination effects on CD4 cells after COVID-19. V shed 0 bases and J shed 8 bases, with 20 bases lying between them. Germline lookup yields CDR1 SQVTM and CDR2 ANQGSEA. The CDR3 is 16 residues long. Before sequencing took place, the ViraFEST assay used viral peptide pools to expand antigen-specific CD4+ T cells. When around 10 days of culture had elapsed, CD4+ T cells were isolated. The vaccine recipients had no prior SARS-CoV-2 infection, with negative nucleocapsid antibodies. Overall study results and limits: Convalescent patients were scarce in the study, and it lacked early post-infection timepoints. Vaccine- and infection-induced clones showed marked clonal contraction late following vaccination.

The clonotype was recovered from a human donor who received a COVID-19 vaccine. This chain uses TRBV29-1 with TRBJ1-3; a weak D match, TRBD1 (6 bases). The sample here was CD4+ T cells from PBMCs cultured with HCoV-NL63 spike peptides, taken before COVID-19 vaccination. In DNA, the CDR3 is TGCAGCGTTGAAGATCTTCACAGGGCAGGGGTGGACACCATATATTTT. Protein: CSVEDLHRAGVDTIYF.